The rows below give T cell receptor beta chains drawn from one sample of a study of cytomegalovirus exposure and HLA in healthy donors. Using immunoSEQ multiplex PCR, the repertoire was profiled, and TCRdb retains in-frame clones only, with some absent. The sample consists of 100,000 to 150,000 clones, more than 8% of them appearing once. Sequenced sample: PBMCs. The receptors originated from a man aged 35-49 years in good health and CMV-seronegative. CDR3s include the opening cysteine and the closing phenylalanine or tryptophan. Each record gives: J gene, V gene, clone size, D gene, CDR3 protein, CDR3 DNA. The D gene is left open where the match is weak. Not every row has a clone size; where given, it reads once, few, many or a size class.

TRBJ2-3 TRBV15 few . CATSTYRWASTDTQYF TGTGCCACCAGCACCTATCGGTGGGCCAGCACAGATACGCAGTATTTT
TRBJ1-2 TRBV18 few . CASSRDWRSYGYTF TGTGCCAGCTCACGGGACTGGAGGAGCTATGGCTACACCTTC
TRBJ1-4 TRBV28 . TRBD1 CASSHRGRRTNEKLFF TGTGCCAGCAGCCACAGGGGGAGAAGAACTAATGAAAAACTGTTTTTT
TRBJ2-7 TRBV5-4 . TRBD1 CASSLDRGDEQYF TGTGCCAGCAGCTTGGACAGGGGCGACGAGCAGTACTTC
TRBJ2-5 TRBV6-5 few . CASTVQETQYF TGTGCCAGCACCGTCCAAGAGACCCAGTACTTC
TRBJ1-1 TRBV5-1 . TRBD1 CASSRGTGGRYTEAFF TGCGCCAGCAGCCGTGGGACAGGGGGTCGGTACACTGAAGCTTTCTTT
TRBJ1-3 TRBV7-9 . TRBD1 CASSASGTDLLSGNTIYF TGTGCCAGCTCCGCTTCAGGGACAGATCTTCTCTCTGGAAACACCATATATTTT
TRBJ1-4 TRBV7-3 few . CASSLRGSPEKLFF TGTGCCAGCAGCTTAAGAGGCTCGCCCGAAAAACTGTTTTTT
TRBJ2-7 TRBV7-9 . . CASSSTRLTYEQYF TGTGCCAGCAGCAGTACGCGGTTAACCTACGAGCAGTACTTC
TRBJ2-7 TRBV2 . . CASSDPGGQLYYEQYF TGTGCCAGCAGCGATCCAGGAGGCCAGCTATACTACGAGCAGTACTTC
TRBJ2-1 TRBV7-9 few . CASSLPRNEQFF TGTGCCAGCAGCCTCCCTAGGAATGAGCAGTTCTTC
TRBJ1-1 TRBV5-8 . TRBD1 CASSPRTGGQPEAFF TGTGCCAGCAGCCCGCGGACAGGGGGGCAGCCTGAAGCTTTCTTT
TRBJ1-1 TRBV2 few TRBD1 CASRTGALNTEAFF TGTGCCAGCAGAACAGGGGCCCTGAACACTGAAGCTTTCTTT
TRBJ1-4 TRBV6-6 . . CASAVNEKLFF TGTGCCAGCGCAGTTAATGAAAAACTGTTTTTT
TRBJ1-1 TRBV18 few . CASSPEQGLMNTEAFF TGTGCCAGCTCACCGGAGCAGGGGCTCATGAACACTGAAGCTTTCTTT
TRBJ1-3 TRBV4-1 few . CASSPASSGNTIYF TGCGCCAGCAGCCCAGCTAGCTCTGGAAACACCATATATTTT
TRBJ1-1 TRBV5-8 . . CASSFHWGEGNTEAFF TGTGCCAGCAGCTTCCATTGGGGAGAGGGGAACACTGAAGCTTTCTTT
TRBJ1-3 TRBV9 . TRBD1 CASSLRDSGNTIYF TGTGCCAGCAGCCTCCGGGACAGTGGAAACACCATATATTTT
TRBJ2-6 TRBV7-8 . . CASPSVVAGANVLTF TGTGCCAGCCCCTCTGTAGTAGCTGGGGCCAACGTCCTGACTTTC
TRBJ1-2 TRBV19 . TRBD1 CASSRTGPQGYTF TGTGCCAGTAGCCGGACAGGGCCCCAGGGCTACACCTTC
TRBJ2-6 TRBV11-1 few . CASAQSGGANVLTF TGTGCCAGCGCACAGTCTGGAGGGGCCAACGTCCTGACTTTC
TRBJ2-7 TRBV13 . TRBD2 CASSFLSSGDYEQYF TGTGCCAGCAGCTTTCTGTCTAGCGGGGACTACGAGCAGTACTTC
TRBJ2-2 TRBV5-1 . . CASSLGLYTGELFF TGCGCCAGCAGCTTGGGGCTGTACACCGGGGAGCTGTTTTTT
TRBJ1-1 TRBV2 few . CASSDDFGGTEAFF TGTGCCAGCAGTGATGATTTCGGGGGCACTGAAGCTTTCTTT
TRBJ2-5 TRBV5-1 . . CASSLDRQETQYF TGCGCCAGCAGCTTGGACAGACAAGAGACCCAGTACTTC
TRBJ1-3 TRBV5-6 . . CASSLVGVGNTIYF TGTGCCAGCAGCTTGGTCGGGGTCGGAAACACCATATATTTT
TRBJ2-3 TRBV19 few . CASSIGGDTQYF TGTGCCAGTAGTATAGGCGGGGATACGCAGTATTTT
TRBJ2-2 TRBV18 . . CASSPTEANTGELFF TGTGCCAGCTCACCAACAGAAGCAAACACCGGGGAGCTGTTTTTT
TRBJ1-1 TRBV28 few . CASRPGGVGTEAFF TGTGCCAGCCGACCCGGGGGGGTCGGCACTGAAGCTTTCTTT
TRBJ1-1 TRBV19 . . CASSPSWNTEAFF TGTGCCAGTTCCCCGTCCTGGAACACTGAAGCTTTCTTT
TRBJ2-1 TRBV7-2 few TRBD2 CASSLSAGGNNEQFF TGTGCCAGCAGCTTGTCAGCGGGGGGGAACAATGAGCAGTTCTTC
TRBJ2-3 TRBV21-1 few . CASSKATDCGALSTQYF TGTGCCAGCAGCAAAGCGACTGACTGCGGGGCCCTCTCCACGCAGTATTTT
TRBJ1-1 TRBV2 few TRBD1 CASSDRTGGNTEAFF TGTGCCAGCAGTGATAGGACAGGGGGGAACACTGAAGCCTTCTTT
TRBJ1-1 TRBV15 few . CATSREEGITEAFF TGTGCCACCAGCAGGGAGGAGGGGATCACTGAAGCTTTCTTT
TRBJ1-4 TRBV2 . . CASMRANEKLFF TGTGCCAGCATGAGAGCTAATGAAAAACTGTTTTTT
TRBJ1-2 TRBV7-2 . . CASSLVGGQANYGYTF TGTGCCAGCAGCTTAGTGGGGGGGCAGGCTAACTATGGCTACACCTTC
TRBJ1-3 TRBV6-5 . . CASRRGTTGNTIYF TGTGCCAGCAGGCGGGGGACGACTGGAAACACCATATATTTT
TRBJ1-5 TRBV27 few TRBD1 CASSSGAGGQPQHF TGTGCCAGCAGCTCAGGGGCAGGGGGTCAGCCCCAGCATTTT
TRBJ2-5 TRBV11-1 few . CASSLGARWETQYF TGTGCCAGCAGCTTAGGGGCCAGATGGGAGACCCAGTACTTC
TRBJ2-2 TRBV9 few . CASSVVSTGELFF TGTGCCAGCAGCGTAGTCTCCACCGGGGAGCTGTTTTTT
TRBJ1-4 TRBV14 few . CASSPWRGAGEKLFF TGTGCCAGCAGCCCCTGGAGGGGTGCGGGTGAAAAACTGTTTTTT
TRBJ1-1 TRBV18 . . CASSSSGANTEAFF TGTGCCAGCTCCTCTTCAGGGGCCAACACTGAAGCTTTCTTT
TRBJ2-1 TRBV6-6 . TRBD2 CASNTRGGPGDEQFF TGTGCCAGCAATACTCGGGGGGGCCCCGGGGATGAGCAGTTCTTC
TRBJ1-1 TRBV7-9 . . CASSFHFRDTEAFF TGTGCCAGCAGCTTTCACTTCCGGGACACTGAAGCTTTCTTT
TRBJ2-5 TRBV7-7 few . CASSSAIRDGTQYF TGTGCCAGCAGCTCAGCGATCAGGGATGGGACCCAGTACTTC
TRBJ2-1 TRBV5-4 . . CASSGDGGSYNEQFF TGTGCCAGCAGCGGAGATGGGGGGAGCTACAATGAGCAGTTCTTC
TRBJ1-2 TRBV2 . TRBD1 CASRKGQGYGYTF TGTGCCAGCAGAAAAGGACAGGGTTATGGCTACACCTTC
TRBJ2-7 TRBV10-2 few . CASSEKPGTYEQYF TGCGCCAGCAGTGAGAAGCCAGGGACCTACGAGCAGTACTTC
TRBJ1-1 TRBV5-5 . TRBD1 CASSLAGPGGNTEAFF TGTGCCAGCAGCTTGGCCGGGCCAGGGGGAAACACTGAAGCTTTCTTT
TRBJ2-5 TRBV7-2 few . CASSLGGQETQYF TGTGCCAGCAGCTTAGGAGGGCAAGAGACCCAGTACTTC
TRBJ1-5 TRBV19 few . CASRQPGQPQHF TGTGCCAGTAGGCAGCCGGGTCAGCCCCAGCATTTT
TRBJ1-1 TRBV29-1 . TRBD1 CSVGTGGNTEAFF TGCAGCGTAGGGACAGGGGGGAACACTGAAGCTTTCTTT
TRBJ2-1 TRBV5-1 . TRBD1 CASSSDGTGNKNEQFF TGCGCCAGCAGCTCGGACGGGACAGGGAATAAAAATGAGCAGTTCTTC
TRBJ1-6 TRBV6-5 . TRBD1 CASNRSGGKNSPLHF TGTGCCAGCAATCGGTCAGGGGGCAAAAATTCACCCCTCCACTTT
TRBJ2-3 TRBV19 . . CASSIVGGLDTQYF TGTGCCAGTAGTATAGTGGGGGGGCTGGATACGCAGTATTTT
TRBJ1-2 TRBV7-9 . . CASSLAGQGNYGYTF TGTGCCAGCAGCTTAGCCGGCCAGGGTAACTATGGCTACACCTTC
TRBJ2-2 TRBV11-2 . TRBD1 CASSLNLLQGVGELFF TGTGCCAGCAGCTTAAACCTTCTACAGGGGGTCGGGGAGCTGTTTTTT
TRBJ2-1 TRBV7-3 . TRBD2 CASSPGGYNEQFF TGTGCCAGCAGCCCGGGGGGTTACAATGAGCAGTTCTTC
TRBJ2-3 TRBV4-3 . . CASSQDSSGDNPDTQYF TGCGCCAGCAGCCAAGATTCCAGCGGGGACAACCCAGATACGCAGTATTTT
TRBJ2-7 TRBV30 . . CAWSSRLAYEQYF TGTGCCTGGTCCTCCCGCTTAGCCTACGAGCAGTACTTC